These T cell receptor beta chains were read from a single sample in a study of radiotherapy plus CTLA-4 blockade in lung cancer. Only in-frame clones appear in the TCRdb table, and some are missing; sequencing was by immunoSEQ multiplex PCR. The repertoire holds some 96,000 clones, with about 86% as singletons. Sequenced material: peripheral blood, taken from a patient treated with radiotherapy plus ipilimumab. Source of these receptors: a human donor with non-small cell lung cancer that progressed on radiotherapy plus ipilimumab. Each CDR3 is given with its conserved first and last residue. The D gene is left open where the match is weak. Part of the rows lack a size; the others show once, few, many or a class for expanded clones.

CDR3	DNA	D	V	J	size
CASSWGQGGTDTQYF	TGTGCCAGCAGCTGGGGACAGGGTGGCACAGATACGCAGTATTTT	TRBD1	TRBV11-3	TRBJ2-3	.
CASSLRTYHVIEPQHF	TGTGCCAGCAGCTTAAGAACATATCATGTAATTGAGCCCCAGCATTTT	.	TRBV13	TRBJ1-5	.
CASSRGNTIYF	TGTGCCAGTTCCAGAGGAAACACCATATATTTT	.	TRBV6-1	TRBJ1-3	.
CASSSPRTGGYEQYF	TGTGCCAGCAGTTCGCCCCGGACAGGGGGGTACGAGCAGTACTTC	TRBD1	TRBV6-5	TRBJ2-7	.
CASSETGAATNEKLFF	TGTGCCAGCAGTGAAACAGGGGCGGCAACTAATGAAAAACTGTTTTTT	TRBD1	TRBV6-1	TRBJ1-4	.
CASSDYNEQFF	TGCGCCAGCAGCGACTACAATGAGCAGTTCTTC	.	TRBV10-2	TRBJ2-1	.
CASSLGTAKEKLFF	TGTGCCAGCAGCCTCGGGACAGCAAAGGAAAAACTGTTTTTT	TRBD1	TRBV7-9	TRBJ1-4	.
CASSLLAPTNYNEQFF	TGTGCCAGCAGCTTATTGGCGCCGACCAATTACAATGAGCAGTTCTTC	.	TRBV7-6	TRBJ2-1	.
CASSPPVAGGPSGQYF	TGTGCCAGCAGCCCCCCCGTAGCGGGAGGTCCTTCAGGGCAGTACTTC	TRBD2	TRBV7-9	TRBJ2-7	once
CASSLVGVRDLSGYTF	TGTGCCAGCAGCTTGGTGGGGGTCCGGGACCTCTCAGGCTACACCTTC	.	TRBV5-6	TRBJ1-2	.
CASSLRRDRNEQFF	TGTGCCAGCAGCTTACGGCGGGACCGCAATGAGCAGTTCTTC	.	TRBV11-1	TRBJ2-1	once